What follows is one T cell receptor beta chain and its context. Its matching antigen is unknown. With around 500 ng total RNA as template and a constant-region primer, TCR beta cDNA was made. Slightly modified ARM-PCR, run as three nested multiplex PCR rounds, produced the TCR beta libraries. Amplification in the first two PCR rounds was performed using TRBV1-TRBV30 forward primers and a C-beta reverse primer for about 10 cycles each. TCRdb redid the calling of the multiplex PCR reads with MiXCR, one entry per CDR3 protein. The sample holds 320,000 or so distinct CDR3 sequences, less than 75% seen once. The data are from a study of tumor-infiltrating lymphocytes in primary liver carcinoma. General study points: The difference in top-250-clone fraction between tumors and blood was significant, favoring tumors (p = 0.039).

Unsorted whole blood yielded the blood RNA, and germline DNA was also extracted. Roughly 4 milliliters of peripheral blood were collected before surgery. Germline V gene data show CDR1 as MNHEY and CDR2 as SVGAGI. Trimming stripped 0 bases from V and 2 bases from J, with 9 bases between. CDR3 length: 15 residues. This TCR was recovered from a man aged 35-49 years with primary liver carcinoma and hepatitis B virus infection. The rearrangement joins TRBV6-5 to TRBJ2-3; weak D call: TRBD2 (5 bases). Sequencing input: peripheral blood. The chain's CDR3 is CASSYSGILTDTQYF. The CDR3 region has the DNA TGTGCCAGCAGTTACTCCGGGATACTCACAGATACGCAGTATTTT.